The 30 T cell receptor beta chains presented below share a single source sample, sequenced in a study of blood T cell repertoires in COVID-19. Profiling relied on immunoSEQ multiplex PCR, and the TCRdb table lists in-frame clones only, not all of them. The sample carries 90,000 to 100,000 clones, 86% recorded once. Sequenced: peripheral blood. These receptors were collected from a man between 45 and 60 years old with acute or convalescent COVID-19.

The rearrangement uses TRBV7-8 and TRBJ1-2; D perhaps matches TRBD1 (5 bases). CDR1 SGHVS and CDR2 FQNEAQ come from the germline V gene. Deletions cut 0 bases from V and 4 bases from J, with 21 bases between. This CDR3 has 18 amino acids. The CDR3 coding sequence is TGTGCCAGCAGCTTAGCAGACAGCGCCCAGCTCTATGCCTATGGCTACACCTTC. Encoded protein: CASSLADSAQLYAYGYTF.

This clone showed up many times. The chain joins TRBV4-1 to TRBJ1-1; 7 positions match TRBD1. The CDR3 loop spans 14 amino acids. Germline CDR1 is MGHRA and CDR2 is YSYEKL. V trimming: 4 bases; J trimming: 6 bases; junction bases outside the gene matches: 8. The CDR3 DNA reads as TGCGCCAGCAGCCTTAGGGACAGTTCTCCTGAAGCTTTCTTT. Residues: CASSLRDSSPEAFF.

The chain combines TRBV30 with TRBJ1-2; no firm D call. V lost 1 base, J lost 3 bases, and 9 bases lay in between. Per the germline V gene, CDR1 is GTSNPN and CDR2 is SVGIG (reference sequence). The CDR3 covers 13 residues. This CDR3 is CAWSGVPHYGYTF. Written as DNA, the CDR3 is TGTGCCTGGAGTGGAGTGCCCCACTATGGCTACACCTTC.

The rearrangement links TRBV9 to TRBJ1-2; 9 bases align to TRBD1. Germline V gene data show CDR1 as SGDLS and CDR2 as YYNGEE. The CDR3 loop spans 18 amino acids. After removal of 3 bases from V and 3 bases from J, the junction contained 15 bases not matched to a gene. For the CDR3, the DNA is TGTGCCAGCAGCGCCGTAGCCGTTCCGGGACAGGGCCACTATGGCTACACCTTC. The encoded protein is CASSAVAVPGQGHYGYTF.

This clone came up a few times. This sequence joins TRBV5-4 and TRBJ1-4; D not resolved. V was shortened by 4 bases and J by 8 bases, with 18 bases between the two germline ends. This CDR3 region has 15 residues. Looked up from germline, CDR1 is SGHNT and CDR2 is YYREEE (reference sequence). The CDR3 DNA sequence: TGTGCCAGCAGCGTTCCCGTCGGGGAATCCGAAAAACTGTTTTTT. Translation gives CASSVPVGESEKLFF.

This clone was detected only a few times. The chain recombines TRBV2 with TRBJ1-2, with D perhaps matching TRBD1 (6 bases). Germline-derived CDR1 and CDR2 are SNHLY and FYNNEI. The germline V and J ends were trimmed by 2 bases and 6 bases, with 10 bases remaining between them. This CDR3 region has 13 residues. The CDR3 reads CASSERGNNGYTF. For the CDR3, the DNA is TGTGCCAGCAGTGAAAGGGGGAACAATGGCTACACCTTC.

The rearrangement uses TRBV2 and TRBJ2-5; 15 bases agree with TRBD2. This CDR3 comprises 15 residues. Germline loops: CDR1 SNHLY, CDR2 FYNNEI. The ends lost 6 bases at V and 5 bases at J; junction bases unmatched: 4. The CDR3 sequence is CASRRTSGRGETQYF. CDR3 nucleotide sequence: TGTGCCAGCAGGAGGACTAGCGGGAGGGGTGAGACCCAGTACTTC. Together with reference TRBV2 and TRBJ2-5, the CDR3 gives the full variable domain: EPEVTQTPSHQVTQMGQEVILRCVPISNHLYFYWYRQILGQKVEFLVSFYNNEISEKSEIFDDQFSVERPDGSNFTLKIRSTKLEDSAMYFCASRRTSGRGETQYFGPGTRLLVL.

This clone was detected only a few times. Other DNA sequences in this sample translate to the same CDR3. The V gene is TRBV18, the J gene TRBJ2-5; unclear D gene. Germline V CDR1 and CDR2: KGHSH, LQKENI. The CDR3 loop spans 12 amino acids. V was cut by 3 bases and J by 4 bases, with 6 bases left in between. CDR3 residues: CASSPSSETQYF. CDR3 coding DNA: TGTGCCAGCTCACCCTCGTCAGAGACCCAGTACTTC. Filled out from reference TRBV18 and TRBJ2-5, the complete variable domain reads NAGVMQNPRHLVRRRGQEARLRCSPMKGHSHVYWYRQLPEEGLKFMVYLQKENIIDESGMPKERFSAEFPKEGPSILRIQQVVRGDSAAYFCASSPSSETQYFGPGTRLLVL.

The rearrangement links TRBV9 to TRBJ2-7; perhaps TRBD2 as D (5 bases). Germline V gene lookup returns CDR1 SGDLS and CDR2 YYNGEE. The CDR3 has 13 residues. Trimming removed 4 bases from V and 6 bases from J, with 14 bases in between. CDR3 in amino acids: CASSLRGKSEQYF. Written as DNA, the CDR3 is TGTGCCAGCAGCCTCAGAGGGAAGAGCGAGCAGTACTTC.

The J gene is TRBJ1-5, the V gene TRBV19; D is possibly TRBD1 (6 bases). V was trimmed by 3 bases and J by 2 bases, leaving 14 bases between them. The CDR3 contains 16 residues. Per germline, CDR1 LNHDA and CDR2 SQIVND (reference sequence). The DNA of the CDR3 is TGTGCCAGTAGTATGGGGGCCCTCTGGGGCAATCAGCCCCAGCATTTT. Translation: CASSMGALWGNQPQHF.

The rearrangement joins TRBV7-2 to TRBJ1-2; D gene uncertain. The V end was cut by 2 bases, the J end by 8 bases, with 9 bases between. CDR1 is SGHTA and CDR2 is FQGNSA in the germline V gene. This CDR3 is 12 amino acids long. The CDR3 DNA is TGTGCCAGCAGCTTAACGGTGGGCGGCTACACCTTC. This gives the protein CASSLTVGGYTF. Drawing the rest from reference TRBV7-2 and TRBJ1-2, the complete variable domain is GAGVSQSPSNKVTEKGKDVELRCDPISGHTALYWYRQSLGQGLEFLIYFQGNSAPDKSGLPSDRFSAERTGGSVSTLTIQRTQQEDSAVYLCASSLTVGGYTFGSGTRLTVV.

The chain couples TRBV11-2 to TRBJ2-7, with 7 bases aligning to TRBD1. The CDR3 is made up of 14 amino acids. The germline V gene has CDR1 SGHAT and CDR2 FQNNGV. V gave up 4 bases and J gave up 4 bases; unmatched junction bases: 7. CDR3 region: CASSSDGQVYEQYF. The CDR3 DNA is TGTGCCAGCAGCTCAGACGGACAGGTATACGAGCAGTACTTC.

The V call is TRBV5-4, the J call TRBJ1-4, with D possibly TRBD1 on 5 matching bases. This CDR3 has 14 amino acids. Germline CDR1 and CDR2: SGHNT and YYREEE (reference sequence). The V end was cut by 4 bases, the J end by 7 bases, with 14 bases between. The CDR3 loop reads CASSVGGSVEKLFF. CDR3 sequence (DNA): TGTGCCAGCAGCGTTGGGGGGTCGGTTGAAAAACTGTTTTTT.

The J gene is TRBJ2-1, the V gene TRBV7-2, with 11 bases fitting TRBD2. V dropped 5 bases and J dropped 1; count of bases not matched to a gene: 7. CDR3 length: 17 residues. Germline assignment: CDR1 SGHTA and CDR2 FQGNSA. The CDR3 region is CASSPRTSGWSYNEQFF. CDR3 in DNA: TGTGCCAGCAGCCCCCGGACTAGCGGGTGGTCCTACAATGAGCAGTTCTTC.

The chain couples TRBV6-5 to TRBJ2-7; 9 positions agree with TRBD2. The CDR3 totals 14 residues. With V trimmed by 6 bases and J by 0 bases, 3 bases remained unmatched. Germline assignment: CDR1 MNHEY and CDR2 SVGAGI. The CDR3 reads CASRGTSFSYEQYF. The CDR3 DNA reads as TGTGCCAGCAGGGGGACTAGCTTCTCCTACGAGCAGTACTTC.

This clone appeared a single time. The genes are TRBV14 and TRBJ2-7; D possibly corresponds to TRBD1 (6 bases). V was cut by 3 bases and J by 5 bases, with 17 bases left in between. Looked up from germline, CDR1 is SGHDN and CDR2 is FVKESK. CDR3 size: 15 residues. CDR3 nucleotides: TGTGCCAGCAGCCATTTAGACAGGACGGCCGACGAGCAGTACTTC. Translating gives CASSHLDRTADEQYF.

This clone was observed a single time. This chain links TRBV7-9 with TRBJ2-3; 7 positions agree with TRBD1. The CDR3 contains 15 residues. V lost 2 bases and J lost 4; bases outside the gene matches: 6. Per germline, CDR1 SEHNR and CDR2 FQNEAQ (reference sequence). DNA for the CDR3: TGTGCCAGCAGCTTACGGACAGGTTCCGCAGATACGCAGTATTTT. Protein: CASSLRTGSADTQYF.

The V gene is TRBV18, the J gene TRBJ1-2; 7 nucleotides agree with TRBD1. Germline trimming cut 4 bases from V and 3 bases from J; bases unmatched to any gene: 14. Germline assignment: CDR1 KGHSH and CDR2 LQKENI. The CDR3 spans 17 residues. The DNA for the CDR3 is TGTGCCAGCTCACGCCACTCGGGACAGCGCAACGACTATGGCTACACCTTC. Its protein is CASSRHSGQRNDYGYTF.

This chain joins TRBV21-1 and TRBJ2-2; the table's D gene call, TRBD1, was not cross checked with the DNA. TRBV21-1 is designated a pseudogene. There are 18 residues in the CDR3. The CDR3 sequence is CASSKLQTGQGRTGELFF. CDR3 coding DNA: TGTGCCAGCAGCAAATTACAGACGGGACAGGGTCGCACCGGGGAGCTGTTTTTT.

CDR3 DNA sequence: TGCGCCAGCAGCCAGTCGGCCGGGACAGGGGGCGGGGACGAGCAGTACTTC. Translating gives CASSQSAGTGGGDEQYF. The V call is TRBV4-1, the J call TRBJ2-7; 12 positions agree with TRBD1. Germline CDR1 reads MGHRA; CDR2 reads YSYEKL. J lost 5 bases, V lost 3 bases, and 11 bases had no gene match. This CDR3 has 17 residues.

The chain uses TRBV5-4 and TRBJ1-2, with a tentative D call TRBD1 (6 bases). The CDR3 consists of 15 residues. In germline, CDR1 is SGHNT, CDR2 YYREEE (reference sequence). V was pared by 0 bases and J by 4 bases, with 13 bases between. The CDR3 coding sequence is TGTGCCAGCAGCTTGGCCGGAGGGGGGGCCTATGGCTACACCTTC. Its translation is CASSLAGGGAYGYTF.

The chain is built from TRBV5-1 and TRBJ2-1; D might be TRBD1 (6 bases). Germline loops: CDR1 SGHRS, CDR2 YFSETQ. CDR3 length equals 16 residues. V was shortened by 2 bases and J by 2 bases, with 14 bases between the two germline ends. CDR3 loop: CASSFTTGSTYNEQFF. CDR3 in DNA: TGCGCCAGCAGCTTTACGACAGGAAGCACCTACAATGAGCAGTTCTTC.

CDR3 sequence (DNA): TGTGCCAGCAGTTTATCTCTAACGGGAAGGGCCTACGAGCAGTACTTC. Its protein product is CASSLSLTGRAYEQYF. J is TRBJ2-7 and V is TRBV27; TRBD2 might be the D (5 bases). Germline loops: CDR1 MNHEY, CDR2 SMNVEV (reference sequence). CDR3 size: 16 residues. The ends were cut back, 0 bases at V and 2 bases at J, with 14 bases in the middle.

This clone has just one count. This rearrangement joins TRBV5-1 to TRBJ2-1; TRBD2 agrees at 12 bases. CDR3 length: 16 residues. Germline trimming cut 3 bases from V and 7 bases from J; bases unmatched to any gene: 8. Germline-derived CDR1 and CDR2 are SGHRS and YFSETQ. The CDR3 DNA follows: TGCGCCAGCAGCTCCCGGACTAGCGGGACTATGAATGAGCAGTTCTTC. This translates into CASSSRTSGTMNEQFF.

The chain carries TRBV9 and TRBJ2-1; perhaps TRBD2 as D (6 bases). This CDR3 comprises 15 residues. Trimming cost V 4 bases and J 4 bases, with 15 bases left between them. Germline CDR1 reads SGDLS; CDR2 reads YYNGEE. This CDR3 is CASSPPGSRYNEQFF. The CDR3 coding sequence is TGTGCCAGCAGCCCTCCCGGGAGTCGGTACAATGAGCAGTTCTTC.

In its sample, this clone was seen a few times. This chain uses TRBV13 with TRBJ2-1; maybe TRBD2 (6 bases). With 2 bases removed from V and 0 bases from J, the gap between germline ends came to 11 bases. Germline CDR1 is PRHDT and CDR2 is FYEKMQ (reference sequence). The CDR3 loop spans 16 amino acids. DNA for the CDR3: TGTGCCAGCAGCTTACGACCAGCGGGCTCCTACAATGAGCAGTTCTTC. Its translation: CASSLRPAGSYNEQFF.

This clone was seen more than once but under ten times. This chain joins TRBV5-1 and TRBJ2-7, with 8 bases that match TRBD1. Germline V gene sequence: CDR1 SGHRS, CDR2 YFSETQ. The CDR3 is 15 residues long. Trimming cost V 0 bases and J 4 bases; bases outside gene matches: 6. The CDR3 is CASSLATGQGYEQYF. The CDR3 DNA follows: TGCGCCAGCAGCTTGGCCACAGGACAGGGATACGAGCAGTACTTC.

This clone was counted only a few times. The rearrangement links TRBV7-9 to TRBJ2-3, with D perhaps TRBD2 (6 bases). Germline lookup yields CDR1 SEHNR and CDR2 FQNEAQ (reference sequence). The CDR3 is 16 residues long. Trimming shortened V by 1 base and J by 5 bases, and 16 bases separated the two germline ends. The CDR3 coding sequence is TGTGCCAGCAGCTTAGTACTAGCCCTTGGTGGAGATACGCAGTATTTT. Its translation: CASSLVLALGGDTQYF. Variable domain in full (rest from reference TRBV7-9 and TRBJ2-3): DTGVSQNPRHKITKRGQNVTFRCDPISEHNRLYWYRQTLGQGPEFLTYFQNEAQLEKSRLLSDRFSAERPKGSFSTLEIQRTEQGDSAMYLCASSLVLALGGDTQYFGPGTRLTVL.

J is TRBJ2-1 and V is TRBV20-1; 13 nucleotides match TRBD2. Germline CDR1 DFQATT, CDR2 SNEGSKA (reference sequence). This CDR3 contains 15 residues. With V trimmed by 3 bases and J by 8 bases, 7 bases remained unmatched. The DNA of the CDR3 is TGCAGTGCTAGTGGGGGACTAGCGGGAAAGGATGAGCAGTTCTTC. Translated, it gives CSASGGLAGKDEQFF.

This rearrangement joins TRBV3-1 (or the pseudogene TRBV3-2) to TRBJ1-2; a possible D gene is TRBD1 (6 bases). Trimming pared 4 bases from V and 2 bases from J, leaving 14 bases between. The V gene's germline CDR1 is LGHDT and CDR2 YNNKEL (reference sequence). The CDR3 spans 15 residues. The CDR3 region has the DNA TGTGCCAGCAGCCCTACCTGGGACACCAACTATGGCTACACCTTC. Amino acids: CASSPTWDTNYGYTF.